Reported below is one TCR beta chain. The antigen this receptor binds is unknown. The junction departs from the called germline gene at one end, perhaps through a read error. The library was obtained by PCR. The sequencer was a HiSeq X Ten. In TCRdb, the public reads were trimmed at Q25 with fastp and aligned with MiXCR, with productive beta chains retained. Each entry is one CDR3 protein sequence, shown with its most common DNA and genes. The sample profile shows around 20,000 distinct CDR3 sequences; around 46% of them were found once. Around 34% of the sample lies in the top ten. Donors were patients with localized lung adenocarcinoma, a subtype of non-small cell lung cancer. The samples were taken from the margins of localized lung adenocarcinomas. CD8+ T cells from tumor tissue were profiled separately from CD4+ T cells for TCR repertoire analysis. This entry comes from a study of CD4 and CD8 cells across lung adenocarcinoma regions (dated by TCRdb to the late 2010s). With respect to the entire study: The study examined intratumor heterogeneity of the T cell receptor repertoire by comparing tumor centers with tumor margins.

CDR1 and CDR2 (MNHNS, SASEGT) derive from the germline V gene. The CDR3 sequence holds 15 residues, the cysteine and phenylalanine included. Only the CDR3 portion is preserved as DNA: 45 bases, with reading frame beginning at the first base. The sequenced sample was CD8+ T cells from the margin of a lung tumor. What the cell subset or site label conveys for this sample: tumor margin region. The sequence was collected from a male donor with lung adenocarcinoma. The CD4 and CD8 labels of this study may be unreliable. The chain joins TRBV6-1 to TRBJ2-3, with the D call perhaps TRBD1 or TRBD2, as 5 bases match in each case. CDR3 protein: CASSPGLSAKNTQYF. The bases are TGTGCCAGCAGTCCGGGGCTCTCAGCCAAAAATACTCAGTACTTT.